Included here is one T cell receptor beta chain sequence, with context. Germline values: CDR1 ENHRY, CDR2 SYGVKD. J was trimmed by 4 bases and V by 4 bases; bases with no gene match: 4. There are 15 residues in the CDR3. The sample comes from a study of blood T cell repertoires in COVID-19. Study details: Donors in the United States, Italy and Spain gave samples during acute or convalescent COVID-19. The analysed material was cDNA or gDNA that came from T cells, B-cell-depleted T cells, or PBMCs.

Residents of about two dozen US areas, aged about 18 to 100 years, made up the participants. In the authors' workflow: Estimation of nucleated cell counts was performed using reference gene primer amplification. Sequencing used immunoSEQ multiplex PCR; TCRdb keeps in-frame clones, though not all of them. V, J and clone size are taken as reported in that table, and D and trimming were inferred from the DNA itself. This table holds approximately 360,000 clones, around 87% found once. V usage is TRBV10-3 and J usage is TRBJ2-7; 13 nucleotides line up with TRBD2. The material sequenced was PBMCs or T cells enriched from blood (not recorded which). This receptor was taken from a middle-aged man in a cohort exposed to, infected with or recovered from COVID-19 (not recorded which). For the CDR3, the DNA is TGTGCCATCAGTGGGACTAGCGGGAGTAGATACGAGCAGTACTTC. This gives the protein CAISGTSGSRYEQYF.